The clone carrying this T cell receptor (beta chain) was recorded at least ten times. TCRdb re-derived calls from the RT-PCR reads in MiXCR, one entry per CDR3 protein. The sample shows 500,000 to 600,000 distinct CDR3 sequences, approximately 10% of them seen only once. The source of the sample is a study of response to subunit inactivated influenza vaccine. The CDR3 is 12 amino acids. Germline V lookup: CDR1 SGHDN, CDR2 FVKESK. The V and J ends lost 6 bases and 4 bases respectively, with 7 bases between them. These data were likewise used in another study, on T cells expressing NK-cell markers. That study adds: TCR beta cDNA was generated via 5'RACE template switching incorporating UMIs. Several experiments confined sorting to alpha-beta TCR T cells with an anti-gamma-delta TCR antibody. In about six donors, dominant CD3+CD56+NKG2C+ clonotypes ranked among the top 10 CD8+ clonotypes. Also leading the CD3+CD56-NKG2C+ fraction in a handful of donors were these clonotypes. HCMV specificity of the expanded NKG2C+ T cell clones stayed unclear.

The sequence was obtained from a man aged 45-60 years who received an inactivated influenza vaccine. Material: PBMCs from blood, obtained on the day of vaccination. The chain uses TRBV14 and TRBJ2-1, with D unclear. CDR3 nucleotide sequence: TGTGCCAGCAGAGGGCCGTACAATGAGCAGTTCTTC. This codes for CASRGPYNEQFF.